What follows are 20 T cell receptor beta chains derived from one specimen sequenced in a study of cytomegalovirus exposure and HLA in healthy donors. PCR employed 60 Vbeta and 13 Jbeta primers. Using immunoSEQ multiplex PCR, the repertoire was profiled, and TCRdb retains in-frame clones only, with some absent. Among 200,000 to 250,000 clones listed, over 80% were seen once. The sample comprised PBMCs. These receptors were taken from a woman aged 45-65 years in good health and CMV-seropositive.

The chain couples TRBV5-1 to TRBJ2-5, with 11 bases fitting TRBD1. V trimming: 2 bases; J trimming: 5 bases; junction bases outside the gene matches: 5. Per the germline V gene, CDR1 is SGHRS and CDR2 is YFSETQ. The CDR3 has 15 residues. CDR3 DNA sequence: TGCGCCAGCAGCTTTGAGGGACAGGGGGACGAGACCCAGTACTTC. Translated: CASSFEGQGDETQYF. Using reference TRBV5-1 and TRBJ2-5 for the parts outside the CDR3, the full variable domain is KAGVTQTPRYLIKTRGQQVTLSCSPISGHRSVSWYQQTPGQGLQFLFEYFSETQRNKGNFPGRFSGRQFSNSRSEMNVSTLELGDSALYLCASSFEGQGDETQYFGPGTRLLVL.

This clone was observed once. This chain links TRBV18 with TRBJ2-3; 7 bases map to TRBD1. CDR3 size: 16 residues. Germline CDR1 reads KGHSH; CDR2 reads LQKENI. With 2 bases clipped from V and 6 bases from J, the junction kept 11 bases outside the gene matches. The CDR3 sequence: CASSPIGQVRRDTQYF. In DNA, the CDR3 is TGTGCCAGCTCACCAATCGGACAGGTTCGAAGGGATACGCAGTATTTT.

The CDR3 spells CASSEGQENTEAFF. In DNA form, the CDR3 reads TGTGCCAGCAGTGAAGGACAGGAGAACACTGAAGCTTTCTTT. The genes are TRBV6-4 and TRBJ1-1; TRBD1 matches 7 bases. The V and J ends lost 3 bases and 1 base, in that order; junction bases with no gene match: 2. Germline lookup yields CDR1 MRHNA and CDR2 SNTAGT. The CDR3 spans 14 residues.

The V gene is TRBV30, the J gene TRBJ2-4; TRBD1 agrees at 7 bases. Germline CDR1 reads GTSNPN; CDR2 reads SVGIG (reference sequence). V dropped 0 bases and J dropped 2; count of bases not matched to a gene: 10. This CDR3 region has 17 residues. For the CDR3, the DNA is TGTGCCTGGAGTGTCTCTGGCAGGGGGTTATCCAAAAACATTCAGTACTTC. Translation gives CAWSVSGRGLSKNIQYF.

The rearrangement joins TRBV7-2 to TRBJ1-5, with 8 nucleotides matching TRBD1. Germline lookup yields CDR1 SGHTA and CDR2 FQGNSA. V lost 1 base and J lost 4; bases outside the gene matches: 6. The CDR3 is made up of 16 amino acids. CDR3 protein: CASSLVGTGQNQPQHF. In DNA form, the CDR3 reads TGTGCCAGCAGCTTAGTCGGGACAGGACAAAATCAGCCCCAGCATTTT.

The chain is built from TRBV4-1 and TRBJ2-1; 8 nucleotides match TRBD2. The CDR3 loop spans 15 amino acids. The ends lost 0 bases at V and 7 bases at J; junction bases unmatched: 5. Germline values: CDR1 MGHRA, CDR2 YSYEKL. The CDR3 loop is CASSQDRGGVNEQFF. The CDR3 nucleotides are TGCGCCAGCAGCCAAGATCGGGGGGGCGTGAATGAGCAGTTCTTC.

The genes are TRBV6-6 and TRBJ1-4; D ambiguous. CDR1 and CDR2 from the germline V gene are MNHNY and SVGAGI (reference sequence). This CDR3 spans 14 amino acids. The V end lost 2 bases, the J end lost 14 bases, and 18 bases lay between the germline ends. The CDR3 sequence is CASSYDYPGRGLFF. The CDR3 DNA is TGTGCCAGCAGTTACGATTATCCCGGCCGGGGTCTGTTTTTT.

The chain combines TRBV5-4 with TRBJ1-2; D is unclear. The length of the CDR3 is 14 residues. Germline V lookup: CDR1 SGHNT, CDR2 YYREEE (reference sequence). V was shortened by 4 bases and J by 7 bases, with 17 bases between the two germline ends. CDR3 nucleotide sequence: TGTGCCAGCAGCCCTCCCGGGGAATTTTCTGGCTACACCTTC. Encoded protein: CASSPPGEFSGYTF.

V usage is TRBV6-4 and J usage is TRBJ1-6, with 8 positions matching TRBD1. This CDR3 comprises 14 residues. V lost 6 bases to trimming and J lost 10 bases; unmatched junction nucleotides: 8. Germline V gene lookup returns CDR1 MRHNA and CDR2 SNTAGT. This chain's CDR3 is CASREGQEGSPLHF. The CDR3 DNA reads as TGTGCCAGCAGAGAGGGACAGGAAGGATCACCCCTCCACTTT.

The V gene is TRBV5-4, the J gene TRBJ2-5; D perhaps matches TRBD1 (6 bases). Germline V gene lookup returns CDR1 SGHNT and CDR2 YYREEE (reference sequence). This CDR3 is 14 amino acids long. Trimming removed 1 base from V and 2 bases from J, with 9 bases in between. CDR3: CASSLRTEQETQYF. In nucleotides, the CDR3 is TGTGCCAGCAGCTTGAGGACAGAGCAAGAGACCCAGTACTTC.

CDR3 sequence reads: CASSGGGTSGANVLTF. The DNA for the CDR3 is TGTGCCAGCAGTGGAGGTGGGACTTCAGGGGCCAACGTCCTGACTTTC. V usage is TRBV25-1 and J usage is TRBJ2-6, with D perhaps matching TRBD2 (6 bases). This CDR3 contains 16 residues. The germline V gene encodes CDR1 MGHDK and CDR2 SYGVNS. Trimming removed 4 bases at V and 4 bases at J, with 14 bases between.

V gene TRBV4-2 combines with J gene TRBJ2-5, with D hard to call. The CDR3 has 15 amino acids. V was pared by 3 bases and J by 2 bases, with 13 bases between. Germline CDR1 is LGHNA and CDR2 is YNFKEQ. CDR3 nucleotide sequence: TGTGCCAGCAGCCAGGCAGGTTACCGACAAGAGACCCAGTACTTC. Its protein product is CASSQAGYRQETQYF.

The chain carries TRBV28 and TRBJ2-5; D uncertain. The CDR3 totals 14 residues. Germline CDR1 is MDHEN and CDR2 is SYDVKM. The ends were cut back, 5 bases at V and 4 bases at J, with 14 bases in the middle. CDR3 sequence: CASSRPGERETQYF. CDR3 sequence (DNA): TGTGCCAGCAGTCGACCGGGTGAGCGAGAGACCCAGTACTTC.

The chain has TRBV5-1 and TRBJ2-7, with unresolved D. The CDR3 consists of 15 residues. Germline V gene lookup returns CDR1 SGHRS and CDR2 YFSETQ. Trimming stripped 0 bases from V and 2 bases from J, with 12 bases between. CDR3 sequence: CASSLAHSVTYEQYF. The CDR3, as DNA: TGCGCCAGCAGCTTGGCTCACTCGGTGACCTACGAGCAGTACTTC.

The chain links TRBV10-2 to TRBJ2-3; 8 positions agree with TRBD2. This CDR3 has 16 residues. Germline V gene lookup returns CDR1 WSHSY and CDR2 SAAADI. The ends lost 4 bases at V and 4 bases at J; junction bases unmatched: 10. DNA of the CDR3: TGCGCCAGCAGTGGCGTCAGCGGGGGTCTCGCAGATACGCAGTATTTT. Translated, it gives CASSGVSGGLADTQYF.

The V and J genes are TRBV5-6 and TRBJ2-3; 14 nucleotides line up with TRBD2. The CDR3 consists of 18 residues. Germline CDR1 and CDR2: SGHDT and YYEEEE. V shed 4 bases, J shed 3 bases, and the junction held 10 bases outside the gene matches. The CDR3 DNA reads as TGTGCCAGCAGCATTCCCGGGACTAGCGGGGGTTTAACAGATACGCAGTATTTT. Translating it yields CASSIPGTSGGLTDTQYF.

This clone was seen more than once but under ten times. V usage is TRBV5-1 and J usage is TRBJ2-7, with D perhaps TRBD2 (6 bases). The CDR3 totals 16 residues. Germline CDR1 and CDR2: SGHRS and YFSETQ. V gave up 0 bases and J gave up 0 bases, with 13 bases separating them. DNA for the CDR3: TGCGCCAGCAGCTTGGATTCCAGCGGGCCCTCCTACGAGCAGTACTTC. Translation gives CASSLDSSGPSYEQYF.

This clone came up once. The chain uses TRBV19 and TRBJ1-1; TRBD1 matches 9 bases. Germline lookup yields CDR1 LNHDA and CDR2 SQIVND (reference sequence). V lost 3 bases to trimming and J lost 0 bases; unmatched junction nucleotides: 8. This CDR3 comprises 17 residues. CDR3 in DNA: TGTGCCAGTAGTATGTCGGGACAGGGCTTGATGAACACTGAAGCTTTCTTT. Protein product: CASSMSGQGLMNTEAFF.

The chain joins TRBV6-4 to TRBJ2-3, with D perhaps TRBD2 (5 bases). The length of the CDR3 is 13 residues. Germline values: CDR1 MRHNA, CDR2 SNTAGT. V was trimmed by 2 bases and J by 3 bases, leaving 6 bases between them. The CDR3 protein is CASSDQRTDTQYF. Here the CDR3 DNA reads TGTGCCAGCAGTGACCAGCGGACAGATACGCAGTATTTT.

V and J are TRBV5-1 and TRBJ2-7, with D perhaps matching TRBD2 (5 bases). The CDR3 runs 14 residues. CDR1 and CDR2 from the germline V gene are SGHRS and YFSETQ. Deletions cut 4 bases from V and 2 bases from J, with 13 bases between. CDR3 in DNA: TGCGCCAGCAGCCGGCGGGCAGAGACCTACGAGCAGTACTTC. The encoded protein is CASSRRAETYEQYF.